A selection of T cell receptor beta chains follows, all from one sample in a study of shared clonotypes between healthy human individuals. Produced via immunoSEQ multiplex PCR; TCRdb's table is partial and in-frame only. The table has about 610,000 clones, around 96% seen once; the top ten hold 0.095% to 0.13%. The sample comprised naive CD8+ T cells sorted from blood. These receptors came from a woman aged 25 to 45 in good health. CDR3s include the opening cysteine and the closing phenylalanine or tryptophan. D genes are given only for firm matches. Size tells how often a clone was seen (once, few, many) or the class of an expanded clone, and some rows leave it out.

V: TRBV27
J: TRBJ2-3
size: NA
D: TRBD2
DNA: TGTGCCAGCAGTCAGATACTAGCGGGAGGGTCAGATACGCAGTATTTT
CDR3: CASSQILAGGSDTQYF

V: TRBV5-1
J: TRBJ2-1
size: NA
D: TRBD2
DNA: TGCGCCAGCTCGACTAGCGGGAGAGGACCAGACAATGAGCAGTTCTTC
CDR3: CASSTSGRGPDNEQFF

V: TRBV7-8
J: TRBJ2-7
size: NA
D: TRBD1
DNA: TGTGCCAGCAGCCTCGGGACAGGGTACGAGCAGTACTTC
CDR3: CASSLGTGYEQYF

V: TRBV6-1
J: TRBJ1-1
size: once
D: NA
DNA: TGTGCCAGCAGTGAAGCAATTTTACGGGGTTTTATGGGGAAGGCTGAAGCTTTCTTT
CDR3: CASSEAILRGFMGKAEAFF

V: TRBV27
J: TRBJ2-7
size: once
D: NA
DNA: TGTGCCAGCAGGCCCGGGAACTCTCCCTCCGAGCAGTACTTC
CDR3: CASRPGNSPSEQYF

V: TRBV27
J: TRBJ1-5
size: once
D: NA
DNA: TGTGCCAGCAGTTATCGGTATAGCAATCAGCCCCAGCATTTT
CDR3: CASSYRYSNQPQHF

V: TRBV5-1
J: TRBJ2-7
size: NA
D: TRBD1
DNA: TGCGCCAGCAGCCCGGGACAGGGGAGGAACGAGCAGTACTTC
CDR3: CASSPGQGRNEQYF

V: TRBV4-1
J: TRBJ2-7
size: NA
D: NA
DNA: TGCGCCAGCAGCGAGATCGTATTCTCCGGATCCTACGAGCAGTACTTC
CDR3: CASSEIVFSGSYEQYF

V: TRBV6-6
J: TRBJ1-5
size: once
D: NA
DNA: TGTGCCAGCCTGGCCGCGCTCAATCAGCCCCAGCATTTT
CDR3: CASLAALNQPQHF

V: TRBV27
J: TRBJ2-7
size: NA
D: TRBD2
DNA: TGTGCCAGCAGTTTTTTCGGGGGGGCTGACGAGCAGTACTTC
CDR3: CASSFFGGADEQYF

V: TRBV4-1
J: TRBJ2-1
size: NA
D: TRBD2
DNA: TGCGCCAGCAAGAGACTAGCGGGAGACTTATACAATGAGCAGTTCTTC
CDR3: CASKRLAGDLYNEQFF

V: TRBV7-9
J: TRBJ1-2
size: NA
D: NA
DNA: TGTGCCAGCAGCTTAGTTAGGGAATCAGGCGGCTACACCTTC
CDR3: CASSLVRESGGYTF

V: TRBV6-1
J: TRBJ2-7
size: NA
D: TRBD1
DNA: TGTGCCAGCAGGCACCGGGACAGACACGAGCAGTACTTC
CDR3: CASRHRDRHEQYF

V: TRBV7-6
J: TRBJ2-3
size: NA
D: TRBD1
DNA: TGTGCCAGCAGCTTAGTGGGGACAGGGAGGACAGATACGCAGTATTTT
CDR3: CASSLVGTGRTDTQYF

V: TRBV2
J: TRBJ1-2
size: NA
D: TRBD1
DNA: TGTGCCAGCAGTACATTGAGGGACAGGTCCCAGGCGAACTATGGCTACACCTTC
CDR3: CASSTLRDRSQANYGYTF

V: TRBV7-9
J: TRBJ2-7
size: NA
D: NA
DNA: TGTGCCAGCAGCTTAGAGAGATTATACGAGCAGTACTTC
CDR3: CASSLERLYEQYF

V: TRBV2
J: TRBJ2-7
size: NA
D: TRBD2
DNA: TGTGCCAGCAGGCGACTAGCGGGAGGCAACTACGAGCAGTACTTC
CDR3: CASRRLAGGNYEQYF

V: TRBV5-6
J: TRBJ2-5
size: NA
D: NA
DNA: TGTGCCAGCAGCTTGGTTCGCTCAGGGGAGGTTGAGACCCAGTACTTC
CDR3: CASSLVRSGEVETQYF

V: TRBV7-9
J: TRBJ2-7
size: NA
D: TRBD1
DNA: TGTGCCAGCAGCCACCCGGGACAGGAGCAGTACTTC
CDR3: CASSHPGQEQYF

V: TRBV28
J: TRBJ1-4
size: NA
D: NA
DNA: TGTGCCAGCAGTTTGGTCATAGGTGCAACTAATGAAAAACTGTTTTTT
CDR3: CASSLVIGATNEKLFF

V: TRBV28
J: TRBJ2-7
size: NA
D: TRBD2
DNA: TGTGCCAGCAGTGACAGACTAGCGGGAGTATACGAGCAGTACTTC
CDR3: CASSDRLAGVYEQYF

V: TRBV11-2
J: TRBJ2-1
size: NA
D: TRBD2
DNA: TGTGCCAGCAGCTCGCTAGCGGGAGTCCACAATGAGCAGTTCTTC
CDR3: CASSSLAGVHNEQFF

V: TRBV19
J: TRBJ2-5
size: NA
D: NA
DNA: TGTGCCAGTCGGCCCCGGGGCAAAGAGACCCAGTACTTC
CDR3: CASRPRGKETQYF

V: TRBV6-1
J: TRBJ2-1
size: NA
D: NA
DNA: TGTGCCAGCAGTGAACGGTCGTATGAGCAGTTCTTC
CDR3: CASSERSYEQFF

V: TRBV29-1
J: TRBJ2-7
size: NA
D: NA
DNA: TGCAGCGTTGAAGGGGAGAACTCCTACGAGCAGTACTTC
CDR3: CSVEGENSYEQYF

V: TRBV30
J: TRBJ2-5
size: NA
D: NA
DNA: TGTGCCTGGAGTGTAGGGGTTGAGCAGTACTTC
CDR3: CAWSVGVEQYF

V: TRBV19
J: TRBJ2-1
size: NA
D: NA
DNA: TGTGCCAGTAGTATAGTCAGGGGTCAGCAGTTCTTC
CDR3: CASSIVRGQQFF

V: TRBV15
J: TRBJ2-1
size: NA
D: TRBD2
DNA: TGTGCCACCAGCAGAGCGGGAGGGTCCTACAATGAGCAGTTCTTC
CDR3: CATSRAGGSYNEQFF

V: TRBV9
J: TRBJ2-5
size: NA
D: TRBD1
DNA: TGTGCCAGCAGCGGGGACAGGGGCCAAGAGACCCAGTACTTC
CDR3: CASSGDRGQETQYF

V: TRBV28
J: TRBJ2-7
size: many
D: NA
DNA: TGTGCCAGCACTTGGGGGTCCTACGAGCAGTACTTC
CDR3: CASTWGSYEQYF

V: TRBV6-1
J: TRBJ2-2
size: NA
D: NA
DNA: TGTGCCAGCAAGAGCCAGACCAACACCGGGGAGCTGTTTTTT
CDR3: CASKSQTNTGELFF

V: TRBV6-1
J: TRBJ2-3
size: NA
D: NA
DNA: TGTGCCAGCAGTGAAGCTAACACAGATACGCAGTATTTT
CDR3: CASSEANTDTQYF

V: TRBV29-1
J: TRBJ1-2
size: once
D: TRBD1
DNA: TGCAGCGTGAACGACAGGGTGTTAGGAAGGTCCATGGGCTACACCTTC
CDR3: CSVNDRVLGRSMGYTF

V: TRBV28
J: TRBJ2-5
size: NA
D: NA
DNA: TGTGCCATACAGGGATCTCAAGAGACCCAGTACTTC
CDR3: CAIQGSQETQYF

V: TRBV9
J: TRBJ1-1
size: NA
D: NA
DNA: TGTGCCAGCAGCGTATGGTCGGAGAACACTGAAGCTTTCTTT
CDR3: CASSVWSENTEAFF

V: TRBV5-4
J: TRBJ2-7
size: once
D: NA
DNA: TGTGCCAGCAGCGCCGCGATTGGCACAAACTTCTACTACGAGCAGTACTTC
CDR3: CASSAAIGTNFYYEQYF

V: TRBV5-5
J: TRBJ1-2
size: NA
D: NA
DNA: TGTGCCAGCAGCTTGGAAAAGATTCTCTATGGAGGCTACACCTTC
CDR3: CASSLEKILYGGYTF

V: TRBV7-9
J: TRBJ2-3
size: NA
D: NA
DNA: TGTGCCAGCAGCTCGAGTTGGCCGACCCCCTCAGAGGACACAGATACGCAGTATTTT
CDR3: CASSSSWPTPSEDTDTQYF

V: TRBV10-3
J: TRBJ1-5
size: NA
D: NA
DNA: TGTGCCATCAGTGAATCGGTTAGCAATCAGCCCCAGCATTTT
CDR3: CAISESVSNQPQHF

V: TRBV10-3
J: TRBJ2-7
size: NA
D: NA
DNA: TGTGCCATCCGTTCCCATGACTCCTACGAGCAGTACTTC
CDR3: CAIRSHDSYEQYF

V: TRBV28
J: TRBJ1-5
size: NA
D: NA
DNA: TGTGCCAGCAGGAATTGGGGAGGCAATCAGCCCCAGCATTTT
CDR3: CASRNWGGNQPQHF

V: TRBV4-2
J: TRBJ2-1
size: NA
D: NA
DNA: TGTGCCAGCAGCCAAGCCGGGGGTGAGCAGTTCTTC
CDR3: CASSQAGGEQFF

V: TRBV2
J: TRBJ2-1
size: NA
D: TRBD2
DNA: TGTGCCAGCAACGCCCCCGGGACTAGCGTTTACAATGAGCAGTTCTTC
CDR3: CASNAPGTSVYNEQFF

V: TRBV28
J: TRBJ1-2
size: NA
D: NA
DNA: TGTGCCAGCAGCCTAGAGAGTCTTCTTGGCTACACCTTC
CDR3: CASSLESLLGYTF

V: TRBV28
J: TRBJ2-7
size: NA
D: TRBD1
DNA: TGTGCCAGCAGTATACCTCGGGACAGATCCTACGAGCAGTACTTC
CDR3: CASSIPRDRSYEQYF

V: TRBV14
J: TRBJ2-7
size: NA
D: TRBD2
DNA: TGTGCCAGCAGCCAAGAAGGAGCGGGGCCCTACGAGCAGTACTTC
CDR3: CASSQEGAGPYEQYF

V: TRBV7-9
J: TRBJ2-5
size: once
D: NA
DNA: TGTGCCAGCAGCAAGGCCGTAGAGACCCAGTACTTC
CDR3: CASSKAVETQYF

V: TRBV7-9
J: TRBJ2-7
size: NA
D: TRBD1
DNA: TGTGCCAGCAGCTTTGGGGTTGGACAGGGGCCCTACGAGCAGTACTTC
CDR3: CASSFGVGQGPYEQYF

V: TRBV11-2
J: TRBJ1-5
size: NA
D: NA
DNA: TGTGCCAGCAGCTCTATGGATGGTCAGCCCCAGCATTTT
CDR3: CASSSMDGQPQHF

V: TRBV5-6
J: TRBJ1-5
size: NA
D: NA
DNA: TGTGCCAGCAGCTTGGGGGGTGCTCAGCCCCAGCATTTT
CDR3: CASSLGGAQPQHF

V: TRBV6-6
J: TRBJ1-5
size: once
D: NA
DNA: TGTGCCAGCAGTTACTCTGAGGGCAATCAGCCCCAGCATTTT
CDR3: CASSYSEGNQPQHF

V: TRBV10-2
J: TRBJ1-2
size: NA
D: NA
DNA: TGCGCCAGCGGGGGGGGCAGCCTCACTAACTATGGCTACACCTTC
CDR3: CASGGGSLTNYGYTF

V: TRBV27
J: TRBJ2-3
size: NA
D: TRBD2
DNA: TGTGCCAGCAGTTTATGGGCTAGCGGGCTCTTAGATACGCAGTATTTT
CDR3: CASSLWASGLLDTQYF

V: TRBV28
J: TRBJ2-5
size: NA
D: TRBD1
DNA: TGTGCCAGCAGTGATACAGGGGGCGAAGAGACCCAGTACTTC
CDR3: CASSDTGGEETQYF

V: TRBV7-9
J: TRBJ2-5
size: NA
D: NA
DNA: TGTGCCAGCAGCTTACTGCTCCCCTTAGCGGTCCAAGAGACCCAGTACTTC
CDR3: CASSLLLPLAVQETQYF

V: TRBV6-6
J: TRBJ2-1
size: NA
D: TRBD1
DNA: TGTGCCAGCACTTTGGGACAGGGGATGGAGAATGAGCAGTTCTTC
CDR3: CASTLGQGMENEQFF

V: TRBV28
J: TRBJ1-4
size: NA
D: NA
DNA: TGTGCCAGCAGTTTATTAGAACAGAACCAACTGTTTTTT
CDR3: CASSLLEQNQLFF

V: TRBV27
J: TRBJ2-7
size: NA
D: TRBD2
DNA: TGTGCCAGCAGTTATAATTGGGGGGCTAGCGGGAGCCGGGAGCAGTACTTC
CDR3: CASSYNWGASGSREQYF

V: TRBV6-6
J: TRBJ1-4
size: once
D: NA
DNA: TGTGCCAGCAGTAATGGACAGAGTAATGAAAAACTGTTTTTT
CDR3: CASSNGQSNEKLFF